Here is one T cell receptor beta chain with its context. Its antigen remains unknown. These data are taken from a study of shared clonotypes between healthy human individuals. The wider study: Three men and a couple of women, aged 18 to 49, were donors. General observations from the study: Around 5% of naive CD4 clonotypes were common to a handful of donors. Large sequencing depth failed to make sorted-subset sequencing complete, rarefaction showed.

CD4+ cells yielded CD45RA+ naive and CD45RA-negative memory subsets. The CDR3 sequence is 12 residues long. The germline CDR1 and CDR2 sequences are KGHSH and LQKENI. V lost 3 bases and J 5 bases, leaving 7 bases between the germline ends. Here immunoSEQ multiplex PCR was the method, and the copy in TCRdb shows in-frame clones only, minus some. The sample consists of 2 million to 2.5 million clones, around 92% of them appearing once. The genes are TRBV18 and TRBJ2-5; no definite D call. Source material: naive CD4+ T cells from PBMCs. Subset denoted: CD45RA+ positively selected. The clonotype originates from a man younger than 35 in good health. Some clones in this sample may be carry-over from other donors' samples. CDR3 loop: CASSPKDETQYF. The CDR3 DNA is TGTGCCAGCTCACCGAAAGACGAGACCCAGTACTTC.